Given below is one TCR beta chain in context. Its specificity is not known. Profiling relied on immunoSEQ multiplex PCR, and the TCRdb table lists in-frame clones only, not all of them. This sample yields about 77,000 clones, of which over 85% are seen a single time; around 20% belongs to the top ten. The data originate from a study of OX40 agonist ivuxolimab in advanced cancers. Study information: Patients took ivuxolimab, an agonistic anti-OX40 (CD134) antibody. Two patients with cutaneous melanoma and one with hepatocellular carcinoma, three in total, showed partial responses.

V shed 2 bases and J 2 bases; nucleotides not matched to a gene: 5. The CDR3 has 17 residues. Germline V gene lookup returns CDR1 MNHEY and CDR2 SMNVEV (reference sequence). Study-wide results and limits: Relative to CD4+ cells, CD8+ T cells on average had more expanded clones. CD4+ and CD8+ blood T cells expanded clonally by week 6 at 0.1 to 3.0 mg/kg.

This TCR was recovered from an adult with an advanced solid tumor such as melanoma, head and neck, liver or kidney cancer. The sample here was CD4+ or CD8+ T cells sorted from blood, taken in a trial of the OX40 agonist ivuxolimab. The chain couples TRBV27 to TRBJ2-3; 12 bases are a match to TRBD2. The CDR3 coding sequence is TGTGCCAGCAGTTTAACGACTAGCGGGGGCCTCACAGATACGCAGTATTTT. This sequence encodes CASSLTTSGGLTDTQYF.